This paragraph reports one T cell receptor beta chain. This clone has just a few counts. Which antigen it targets is not known. No much larger clone exists at a distance of one base, and base qualities are not known. Receptor libraries were prepared by the immunoSEQ multiplex PCR assay. Rearranged TCR beta chain sequences were amplified using the hsTCRB Kit according to the manufacturer's protocol. TCRB libraries were sequenced on an Illumina MiSeq. The source study handled its data this way. The kit vendor's proprietary platform handled demultiplexing, trimming and gene mapping. TCRdb retrieved this table from immuneACCESS and kept in-frame rearrangements only. Not all clones are present; in checked studies, unresolved V genes account for under half, and no reason is known for the remainder. That table is the source of V, J and clone size, and D and trimming were worked out from the DNA. Within this sample are tens of thousands of clones, with around 82% of them counted one time only. Of the sample, 10% to 15% is held by the ten largest clones.

Deletion took 6 bases off V and 4 bases off J, with a span of 9 bases between the germline ends. From a lookup of the germline V gene (reference sequence), CDR1 and CDR2 are LNHDA and SQIVND. The CDR3 numbers 12 residues from cysteine through phenylalanine. Only CDR3 DNA is held: 36 bases, read in frame from base 1. This record belongs to a study of a mutant IDH1 vaccine in newly diagnosed glioma (dated by TCRdb to the early 2020s). Background on the whole study: Patients received eight vaccinations in weeks 1, 3, 5, 7, 11, 15, 19 and 23, corresponding to visits V03 through V10. Vaccination started 4-6 weeks after radiotherapy alone, or was given together with temozolomide cycles in the groups whose treatment included chemotherapy. Of the roughly 30 treated patients, around 62% were male and approximately 38% were female, and a mean age of roughly 37 years was recorded. Before enrollment, most patients had been given radiochemotherapy with temozolomide as standard therapy, while the rest had received either radiotherapy alone or temozolomide alone. Six visits were used for peripheral blood collection: V03 (baseline), V05, V07, V10, V12 and V13. For exploratory analyses, about 25 treated patients had longitudinal TCRB deep sequencing done wherever samples were available.

What the authors observed across the whole study: Across multiple MHC alleles, vaccine-induced immune responses were seen in 85% to 95% of patients. Selection of PBMC samples for TCRB deep sequencing was based on availability. Pseudoprogression appeared unrelated to alterations in the top peripheral T cell clonotypes detected by TCRB sequencing. According to the authors, sample limitations meant that analyses of patient blood samples could not be reproduced.

The time point tag for this specimen amounts to: week 23, last vaccination. A 20-mer mutant IDH1 peptide at 300 micrograms in Montanide made up each vaccine dose, which was injected subcutaneously together with topical imiquimod. All donors had newly diagnosed IDH1-mutant astrocytomas of WHO grade 3 or 4 that showed loss of nuclear ATRX. The samples were drawn from NOA16, a multicentre, single-arm, open-label phase I trial in Germany that tested a mutant IDH1 peptide vaccine in humans for the first time. Genomic DNA for TCRB sequencing was extracted from EDTA blood using the DNeasy Blood and Tissue Kit.

The origin of this receptor is a man younger than 35 with glioma. The sequencing here drew on PBMCs, taken from a glioma patient whose treatment included an IDH1 peptide vaccine. The sequence is built from TRBV19 and TRBJ1-2, and the D gene may be TRBD1, 5 bases matching. The nucleotides read TGTGCCAGTAGCTTGGGACCCTATGGCTACACCTTC. This codes for CASSLGPYGYTF.